This T cell receptor beta chain was found in a study of T-cell memory formation after mild COVID-19. Study outcomes and limitations: The CD4+ clones that contracted clustered mainly within CM and EM, and the CD8+ clones concentrated in EMRA. From day 15 to 85, contracting clones were balanced between CD4 and CD8, whereas later expanders leaned toward CD4+. Cross-reactive memory seemingly joined, as some responding clones were found in pre-infection memory.

TCR alpha and TCR beta cDNA libraries carrying sample barcodes and UMIs came from 5'RACE with constant-segment primers. TCRdb processed the 5' RACE reads anew with MiXCR; each CDR3 protein has one entry. The table lists approximately 190,000 distinct CDR3 sequences, about 17% of them singletons. To note about this clonotype: Its antigen is still unknown.

Trimming cost V 11 bases and J 1 base, with 11 bases left between them. CDR3 length: 13 residues. The sample taken for sequencing was PBMCs or a T cell subset sorted from them (not recorded which). This chain links TRBV12-3 or TRBV12-4 with TRBJ2-2; D possibly corresponds to TRBD1 (6 bases). The sequence derives from an adult woman who had mild COVID-19 (a few samples of this study predate the infection). Cell type and time point are not known. In DNA form, the CDR3 reads TGTGCCGTCTCAGGGGAGAACACCGGGGAGCTGTTTTTT. The encoded protein is CAVSGENTGELFF.